This is a list of T cell receptor beta chains from one sample in a study of blood T cell repertoires in COVID-19. TCRdb's copy holds only in-frame clones and misses some; the assay was immunoSEQ multiplex PCR. The sample lists under 400,000 clones; 88% were seen once. What was sequenced was PBMCs or T cells enriched from blood (not recorded which). Source of these receptors: a woman aged 30 to 39 who had been exposed to COVID-19. The CDR3 runs from the conserved cysteine through the conserved F or W. Each record gives: clone size, D gene, J gene, V gene, CDR3 DNA, CDR3 protein. A D gene is named only where the DNA matches it firmly. Clone size is given for some rows only: seen once, a few or many times, or a class if the clone is expanded.

>NA|NA|TRBJ1-1|TRBV5-1
TGCGCCAGCAGCTTGGCCGGGCAGGGCACTGAAGCTTTCTTT
CASSLAGQGTEAFF
>NA|NA|TRBJ2-2|TRBV21-1
TGTGCCAGCAGCAAAGGAGGACTAGCGGGAGTAAGGACACCCGGGGAGCTGTTTTTT
CASSKGGLAGVRTPGELFF
>NA|TRBD2|TRBJ2-1|TRBV11-2
TGTGCCAGCAGCTTCCTGGCGGGAGGATCATACAATGAGCAGTTCTTC
CASSFLAGGSYNEQFF
>NA|NA|TRBJ2-5|TRBV5-1
TGCGCCAGCAGCTTTCCACAAGAGACCCAGTACTTC
CASSFPQETQYF
>once|TRBD1|TRBJ2-7|TRBV6-5
TGTGCCAGCAGCCGATGGGACAGGGGCGACGAGCAGTACTTC
CASSRWDRGDEQYF
>NA|TRBD2|TRBJ2-1|TRBV30
TGTGCCTGGGGGGTGTTACCTAGCGGGAGGGGAGAGCAGTTCTTC
CAWGVLPSGRGEQFF
>NA|NA|TRBJ1-1|TRBV12-5
TGTGCTAGTGGTTTGCTGACGACAGGTTTGAACACTGAAGCTTTCTTT
CASGLLTTGLNTEAFF
>NA|NA|TRBJ2-2|TRBV7-3
TGTGCCAGCAGCCCCCGTAGGGGCGCCACCGGGGAGCTGTTTTTT
CASSPRRGATGELFF
>once|NA|TRBJ2-7|TRBV5-1
TGCGCCAGCAGCTCAGATTACGAGCAGTACTTC
CASSSDYEQYF
>NA|NA|TRBJ1-3|TRBV14
TGTGCCAGCAGCCAAAGAGGATCCACCATCTCTGGAAACACCATATATTTT
CASSQRGSTISGNTIYF
>NA|NA|TRBJ1-5|TRBV12-5
TGTGCTAGTGGCGCCCTTCCAAATACCAGGACAGATCATAGCAATCAGCCCCAGCATTTT
CASGALPNTRTDHSNQPQHF